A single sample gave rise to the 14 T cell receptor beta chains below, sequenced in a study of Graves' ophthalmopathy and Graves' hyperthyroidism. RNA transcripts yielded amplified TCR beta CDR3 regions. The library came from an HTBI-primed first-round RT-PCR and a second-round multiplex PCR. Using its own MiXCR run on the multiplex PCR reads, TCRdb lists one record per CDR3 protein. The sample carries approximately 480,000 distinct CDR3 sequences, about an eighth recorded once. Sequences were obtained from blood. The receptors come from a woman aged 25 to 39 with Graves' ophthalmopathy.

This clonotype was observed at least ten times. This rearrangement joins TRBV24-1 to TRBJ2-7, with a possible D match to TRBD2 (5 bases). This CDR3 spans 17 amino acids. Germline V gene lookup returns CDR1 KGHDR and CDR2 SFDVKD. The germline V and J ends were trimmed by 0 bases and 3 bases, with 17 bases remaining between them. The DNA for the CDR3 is TGTGCCACCAGTGATTTGTTGTTGCGGGTCCTCCTCTACGAGCAGTACTTC. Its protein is CATSDLLLRVLLYEQYF.

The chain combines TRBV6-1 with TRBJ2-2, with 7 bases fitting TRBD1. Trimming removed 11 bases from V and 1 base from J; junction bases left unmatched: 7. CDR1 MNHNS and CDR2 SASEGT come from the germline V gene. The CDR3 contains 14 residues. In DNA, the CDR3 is TGTGCCCTGAGGGCAGGGGGGAACACCGGGGAGCTGTTTTTT. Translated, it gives CALRAGGNTGELFF.

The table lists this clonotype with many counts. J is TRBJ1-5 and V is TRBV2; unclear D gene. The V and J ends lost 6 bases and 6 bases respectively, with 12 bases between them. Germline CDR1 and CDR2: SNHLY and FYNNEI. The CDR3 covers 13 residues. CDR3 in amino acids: CASSPEVAQPQHF. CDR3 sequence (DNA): TGTGCCAGCAGCCCGGAGGTGGCTCAGCCCCAGCATTTT. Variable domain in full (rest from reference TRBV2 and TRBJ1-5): EPEVTQTPSHQVTQMGQEVILRCVPISNHLYFYWYRQILGQKVEFLVSFYNNEISEKSEIFDDQFSVERPDGSNFTLKIRSTKLEDSAMYFCASSPEVAQPQHFGDGTRLSIL.

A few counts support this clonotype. The CDR3 DNA reads as TGTGCCACCAGTGACCGGGGGAGGGACATTCAGTACTTC. This gives the protein CATSDRGRDIQYF. The chain couples TRBV24-1 to TRBJ2-4; 7 nucleotides match TRBD2. The CDR3 totals 13 residues. V shed 4 bases and J 8 bases; nucleotides not matched to a gene: 4. CDR1 is KGHDR and CDR2 is SFDVKD in the germline V gene.

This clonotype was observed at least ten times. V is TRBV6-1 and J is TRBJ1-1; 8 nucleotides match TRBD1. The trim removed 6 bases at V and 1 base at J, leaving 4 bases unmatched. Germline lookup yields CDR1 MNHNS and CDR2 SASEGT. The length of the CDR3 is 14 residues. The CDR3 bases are TGTGCCAGCAGGGGACAGGCGACGAACACTGAAGCTTTCTTT. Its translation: CASRGQATNTEAFF.

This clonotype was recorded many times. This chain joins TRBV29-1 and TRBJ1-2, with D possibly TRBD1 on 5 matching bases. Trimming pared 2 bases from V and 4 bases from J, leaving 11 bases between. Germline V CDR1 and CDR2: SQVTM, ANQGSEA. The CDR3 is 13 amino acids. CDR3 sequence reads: CSVEKGAAYGYTF. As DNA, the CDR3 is TGCAGCGTTGAAAAAGGGGCGGCCTATGGCTACACCTTC.

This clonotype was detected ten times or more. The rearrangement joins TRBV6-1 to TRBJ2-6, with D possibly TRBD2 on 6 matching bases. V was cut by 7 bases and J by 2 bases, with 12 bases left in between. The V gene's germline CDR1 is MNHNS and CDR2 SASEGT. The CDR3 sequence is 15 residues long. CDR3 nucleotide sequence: TGTGCCAGCAATGGAGGGGTTACTGGGGCCAACGTCCTGACTTTC. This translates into CASNGGVTGANVLTF.

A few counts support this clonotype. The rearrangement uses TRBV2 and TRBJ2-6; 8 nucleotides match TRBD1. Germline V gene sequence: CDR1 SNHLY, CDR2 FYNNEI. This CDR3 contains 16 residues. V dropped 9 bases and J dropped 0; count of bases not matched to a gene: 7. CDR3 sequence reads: CASKTGAFSGANVLTF. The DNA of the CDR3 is TGTGCCAGTAAGACAGGGGCGTTCTCTGGGGCCAACGTCCTGACTTTC.

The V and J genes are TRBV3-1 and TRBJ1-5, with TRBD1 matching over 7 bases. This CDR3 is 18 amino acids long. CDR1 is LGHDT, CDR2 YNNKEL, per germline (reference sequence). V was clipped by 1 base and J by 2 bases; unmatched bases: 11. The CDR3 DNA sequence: TGTGCCAGCAGCCAAGTGGACGTGACAGGGTTCGGCAATCAGCCCCAGCATTTT. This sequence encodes CASSQVDVTGFGNQPQHF.

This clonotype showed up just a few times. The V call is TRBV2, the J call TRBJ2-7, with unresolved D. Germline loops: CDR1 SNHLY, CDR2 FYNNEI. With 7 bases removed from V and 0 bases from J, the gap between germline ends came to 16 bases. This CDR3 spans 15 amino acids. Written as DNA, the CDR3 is TGTGCCAGCAAAGCTGGCTCACCGAGCTCCTACGAGCAGTACTTC. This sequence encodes CASKAGSPSSYEQYF.

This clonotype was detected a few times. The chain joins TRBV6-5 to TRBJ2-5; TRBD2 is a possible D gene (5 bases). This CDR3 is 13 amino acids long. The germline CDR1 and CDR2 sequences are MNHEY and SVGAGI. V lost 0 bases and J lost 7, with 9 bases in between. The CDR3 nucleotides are TGTGCCAGCAGTTACTCGAGTGCGGGGACCCAGTACTTC. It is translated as CASSYSSAGTQYF.

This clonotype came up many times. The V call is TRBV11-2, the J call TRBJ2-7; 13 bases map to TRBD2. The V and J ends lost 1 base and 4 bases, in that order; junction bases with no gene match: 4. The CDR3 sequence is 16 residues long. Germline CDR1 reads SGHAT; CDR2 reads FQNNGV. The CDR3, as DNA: TGTGCCAGCAGCTTAGGGTGGGGACTAGCGGGGTACGAGCAGTACTTC. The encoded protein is CASSLGWGLAGYEQYF.

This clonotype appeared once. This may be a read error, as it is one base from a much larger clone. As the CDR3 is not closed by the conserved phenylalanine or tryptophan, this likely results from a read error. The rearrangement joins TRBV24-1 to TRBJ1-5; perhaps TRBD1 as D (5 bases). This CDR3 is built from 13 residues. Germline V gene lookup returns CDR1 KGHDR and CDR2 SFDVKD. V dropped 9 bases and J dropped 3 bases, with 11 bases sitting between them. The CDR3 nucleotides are TGTGCCACCGGGGGGGTGCTCAATCAGCCCCAGCATGTT. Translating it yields CATGGVLNQPQHV.

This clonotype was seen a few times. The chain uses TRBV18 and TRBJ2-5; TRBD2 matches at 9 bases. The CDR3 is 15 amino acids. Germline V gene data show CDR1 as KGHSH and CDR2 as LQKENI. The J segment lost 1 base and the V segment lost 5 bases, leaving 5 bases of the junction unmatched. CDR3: CASSRTSESQETQYF. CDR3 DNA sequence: TGTGCCAGCTCAAGGACTAGCGAGTCCCAAGAGACCCAGTACTTC.